This T cell receptor (beta chain) appears in the sequencing data of a study of T-cell memory formation after mild COVID-19. The CDR3 length is 14 residues. Trimming removed 7 bases from V and 1 base from J, with 13 bases in between. TCRdb itself ran the 5' RACE reads through MiXCR, one entry per CDR3 protein. The sample holds around 370,000 distinct CDR3 sequences; around 21% are singletons and the top ten take under 15%. The receptor was isolated from an adult woman who had mild COVID-19 (a few samples of this study predate the infection). Cell type and time point are not known. The sample was PBMCs or a T cell subset sorted from them (not recorded which). The chain uses TRBV12-3 or TRBV12-4 and TRBJ2-5; no clear D. The DNA of the CDR3 is TGTGCCAGCACTCCAGGCTCCTCCCAAGAGACCCAGTACTTC. Translating it yields CASTPGSSQETQYF.